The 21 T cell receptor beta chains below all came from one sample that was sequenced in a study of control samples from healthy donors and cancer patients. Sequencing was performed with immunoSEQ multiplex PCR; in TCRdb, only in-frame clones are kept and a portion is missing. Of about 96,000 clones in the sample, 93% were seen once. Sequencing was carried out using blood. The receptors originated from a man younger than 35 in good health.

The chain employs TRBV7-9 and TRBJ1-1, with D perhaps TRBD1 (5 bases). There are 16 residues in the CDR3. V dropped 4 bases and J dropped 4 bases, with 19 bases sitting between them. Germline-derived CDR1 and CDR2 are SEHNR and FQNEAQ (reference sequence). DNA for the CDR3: TGTGCCAGCAGCTCAGAGTATCCAGGGAATCCCACTGAAGCTTTCTTT. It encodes CASSSEYPGNPTEAFF.

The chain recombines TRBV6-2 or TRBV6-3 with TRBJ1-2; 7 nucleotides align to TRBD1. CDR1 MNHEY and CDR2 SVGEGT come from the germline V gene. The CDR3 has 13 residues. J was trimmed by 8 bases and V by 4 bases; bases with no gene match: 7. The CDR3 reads CASSSGQAWGYTF. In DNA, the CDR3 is TGTGCCAGCAGTTCTGGACAGGCGTGGGGCTACACCTTC.

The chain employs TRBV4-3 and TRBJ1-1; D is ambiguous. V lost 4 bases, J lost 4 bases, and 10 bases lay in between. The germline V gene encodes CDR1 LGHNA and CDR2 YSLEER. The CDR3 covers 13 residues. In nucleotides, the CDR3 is TGCGCCAGCAGCCGAGGGCCGCGCACTGAAGCTTTCTTT. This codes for CASSRGPRTEAFF.

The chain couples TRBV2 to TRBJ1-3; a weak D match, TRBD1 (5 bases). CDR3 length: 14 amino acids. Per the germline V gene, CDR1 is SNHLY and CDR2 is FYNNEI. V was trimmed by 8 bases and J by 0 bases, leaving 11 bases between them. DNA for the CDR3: TGTGCCAGCCACCCTGACAGCTCTGGAAACACCATATATTTT. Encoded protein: CASHPDSSGNTIYF.

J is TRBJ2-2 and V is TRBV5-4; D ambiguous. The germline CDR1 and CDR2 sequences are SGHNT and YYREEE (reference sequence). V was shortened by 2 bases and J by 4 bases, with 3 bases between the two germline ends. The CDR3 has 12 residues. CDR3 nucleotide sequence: TGTGCCAGCAGCTTAACCACCGGGGAGCTGTTTTTT. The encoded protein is CASSLTTGELFF.

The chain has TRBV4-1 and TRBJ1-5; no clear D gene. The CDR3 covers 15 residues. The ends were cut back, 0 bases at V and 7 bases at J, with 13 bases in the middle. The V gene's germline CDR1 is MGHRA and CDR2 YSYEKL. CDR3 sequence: CASSQDPLVGQPQHF. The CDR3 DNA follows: TGCGCCAGCAGCCAAGATCCCCTGGTCGGGCAGCCCCAGCATTTT.

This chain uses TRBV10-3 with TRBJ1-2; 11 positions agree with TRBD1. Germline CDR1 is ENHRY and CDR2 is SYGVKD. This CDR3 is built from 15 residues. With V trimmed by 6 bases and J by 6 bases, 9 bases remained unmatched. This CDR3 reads CAIREIGQGADGYTF. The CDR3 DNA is TGTGCCATCAGAGAAATCGGACAGGGGGCTGATGGCTACACCTTC.

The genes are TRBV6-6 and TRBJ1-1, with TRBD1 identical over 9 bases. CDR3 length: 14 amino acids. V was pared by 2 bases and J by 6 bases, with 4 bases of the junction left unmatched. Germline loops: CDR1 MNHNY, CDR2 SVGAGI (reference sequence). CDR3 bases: TGTGCCAGCAGTTACCTTCGGACAGGGGCTGAAGCTTTCTTT. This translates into CASSYLRTGAEAFF.

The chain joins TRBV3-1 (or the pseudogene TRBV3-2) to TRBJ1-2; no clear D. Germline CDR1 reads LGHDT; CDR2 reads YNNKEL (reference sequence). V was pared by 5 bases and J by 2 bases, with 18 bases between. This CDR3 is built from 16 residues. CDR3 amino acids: CASSSPVGVRNYGYTF. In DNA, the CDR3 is TGTGCCAGCAGCTCCCCCGTTGGGGTTAGGAACTATGGCTACACCTTC.

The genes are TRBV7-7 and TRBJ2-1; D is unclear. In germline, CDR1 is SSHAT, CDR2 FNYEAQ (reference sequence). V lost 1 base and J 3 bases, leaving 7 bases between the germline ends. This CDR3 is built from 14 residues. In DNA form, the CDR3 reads TGTGCCAGCAGCTTAGAAGGCCACTACAATGAGCAGTTCTTC. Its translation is CASSLEGHYNEQFF.

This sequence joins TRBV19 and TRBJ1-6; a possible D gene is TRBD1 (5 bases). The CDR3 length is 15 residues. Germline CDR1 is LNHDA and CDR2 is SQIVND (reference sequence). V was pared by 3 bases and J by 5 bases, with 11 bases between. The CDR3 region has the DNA TGTGCCAGTAGTATCGGCAGGGAGGATAATTCACCCCTCCACTTT. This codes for CASSIGREDNSPLHF.

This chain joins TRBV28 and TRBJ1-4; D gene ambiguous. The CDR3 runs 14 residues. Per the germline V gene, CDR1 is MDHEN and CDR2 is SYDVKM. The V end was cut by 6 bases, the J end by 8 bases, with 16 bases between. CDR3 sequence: CASRPSGPGEKLFF. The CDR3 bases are TGTGCCAGCAGACCGTCCGGACCTGGGGAAAAACTGTTTTTT.

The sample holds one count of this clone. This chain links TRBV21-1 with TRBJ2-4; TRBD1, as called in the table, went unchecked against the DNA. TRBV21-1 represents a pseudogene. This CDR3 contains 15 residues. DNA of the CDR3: TGTGCCAGCAGCAAGGCGGGACAGGGAATAAACATTCAGTACTTC. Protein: CASSKAGQGINIQYF.

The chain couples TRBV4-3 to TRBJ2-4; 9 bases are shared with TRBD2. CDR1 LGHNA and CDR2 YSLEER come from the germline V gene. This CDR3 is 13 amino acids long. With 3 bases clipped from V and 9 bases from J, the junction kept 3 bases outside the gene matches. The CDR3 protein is CASSQGLAGIQYF. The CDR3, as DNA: TGCGCCAGCAGCCAGGGACTAGCAGGCATTCAGTACTTC.

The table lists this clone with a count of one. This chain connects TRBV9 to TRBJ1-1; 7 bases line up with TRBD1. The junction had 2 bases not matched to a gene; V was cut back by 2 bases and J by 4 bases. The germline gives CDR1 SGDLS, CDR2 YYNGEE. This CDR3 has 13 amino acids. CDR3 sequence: CASSVGDSTEAFF. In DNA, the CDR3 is TGTGCCAGCAGCGTTGGGGACAGCACTGAAGCTTTCTTT.

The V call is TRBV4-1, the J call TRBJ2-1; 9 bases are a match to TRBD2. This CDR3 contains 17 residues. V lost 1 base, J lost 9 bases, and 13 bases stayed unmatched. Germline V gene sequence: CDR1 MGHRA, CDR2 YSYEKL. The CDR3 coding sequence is TGCGCCAGCAGCCAAGGGAGATCAGGGCGGGAGGGAAGTGAGCAGTTCTTC. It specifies CASSQGRSGREGSEQFF.

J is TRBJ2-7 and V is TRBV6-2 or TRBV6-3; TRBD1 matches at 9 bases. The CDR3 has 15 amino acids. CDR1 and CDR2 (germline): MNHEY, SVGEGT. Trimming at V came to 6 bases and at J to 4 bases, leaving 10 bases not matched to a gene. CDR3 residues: CASSSLPDRGYEQYF. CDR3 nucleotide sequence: TGTGCCAGCAGCAGCCTCCCGGACAGGGGATACGAGCAGTACTTC.

The CDR3 sequence: CASSEEDRVTANTGELFF. The CDR3 region has the DNA TGTGCCAGCAGTGAAGAGGACAGGGTCACCGCGAACACCGGGGAGCTGTTTTTT. V usage is TRBV6-1 and J usage is TRBJ2-2; 8 bases are shared with TRBD1. Trimming took 1 base from V and 0 from J; bases not matched to a gene: 7. Germline CDR1 is MNHNS and CDR2 is SASEGT. The CDR3 has 18 residues.

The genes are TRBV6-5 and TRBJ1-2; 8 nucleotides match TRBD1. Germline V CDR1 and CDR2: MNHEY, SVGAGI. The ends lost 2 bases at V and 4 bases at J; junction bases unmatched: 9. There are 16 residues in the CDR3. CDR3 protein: CASSYSGQGGGYGYTF. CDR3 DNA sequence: TGTGCCAGCAGTTACAGTGGACAGGGAGGCGGCTATGGCTACACCTTC.

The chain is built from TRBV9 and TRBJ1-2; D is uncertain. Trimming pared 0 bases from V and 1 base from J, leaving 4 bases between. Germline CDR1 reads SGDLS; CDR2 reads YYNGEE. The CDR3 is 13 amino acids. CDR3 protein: CASSVGNNYGYTF. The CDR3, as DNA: TGTGCCAGCAGCGTAGGAAATAACTATGGCTACACCTTC. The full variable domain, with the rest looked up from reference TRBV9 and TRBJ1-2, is DSGVTQTPKHLITATGQRVTLRCSPRSGDLSVYWYQQSLDQGLQFLIQYYNGEERAKGNILERFSAQQFPDLHSELNLSSLELGDSALYFCASSVGNNYGYTFGSGTRLTVV.

CDR3 sequence (DNA): TGTGTTACACGGCAGGGGGGCTGGGGCTACACCTTC. Translated, it gives CVTRQGGWGYTF. The chain employs TRBV27 and TRBJ1-2, with TRBD1 matching 7 bases. CDR1 is MNHEY and CDR2 is SMNVEV in the germline V gene (reference sequence). This CDR3 has 12 residues.